This T cell receptor beta chain was obtained from a study of a mutant IDH1 vaccine in newly diagnosed glioma (dated by TCRdb to the early 2020s). About the investigation overall: Of the 32 patients who were treated, 62.5% were male and around 40% were female, and the mean age was around 40 years. For exploratory analyses, longitudinal TCRB deep sequencing was carried out in 25 treated patients wherever samples were available. Before enrollment, patients had received standard therapy of radiotherapy alone, temozolomide alone, or radiochemotherapy with temozolomide; most received the combination. Peripheral blood was collected at six visits: V03 (baseline), V05, V07, V10, V12 and V13.

CDR1 and CDR2, per the germline V gene, are SGHAT and FQNNGV. V lost 5 bases and J lost 6 bases; the stretch between them is 16 bases long. The CDR3 runs 14 residues from the cysteine to the phenylalanine. The CDR3 DNA has 42 bases and is translated from base 1. The meaning of the sample's time point label: baseline, week 1 (first vaccination visit). Explained via the paper, the treatment or condition label denotes: pre-vaccination baseline after standard-of-care therapy. The donors had newly diagnosed IDH1-mutant astrocytomas of WHO grade 3 or 4 that showed loss of nuclear ATRX. The samples were drawn from NOA16, a multicentre, single-arm, open-label phase I trial in Germany that tested a mutant IDH1 peptide vaccine in humans for the first time. Visit V03 blood draws served as the baseline sample for immunogenicity testing. Genomic DNA for TCRB sequencing was extracted from EDTA blood using the DNeasy Blood and Tissue Kit.

Library prep was done by the immunoSEQ multiplex PCR assay. The hsTCRB Kit was used according to the manufacturer's protocol to amplify rearranged TCR beta chain sequences. TCRB libraries were sequenced on an Illumina MiSeq. Per the source publication's procedure: The kit vendor's proprietary platform handled demultiplexing, trimming and gene mapping. TCRdb holds this immuneACCESS table with in-frame rearrangements only. Some clones are missing; in checked studies, unresolved V genes explain under half, and the rest has no known cause. The V and J calls and clone size are taken from that table; D and trimming were inferred from the DNA. The sample table records tens of thousands of clones; approximately 93% of these occur just once. The ten most abundant clones make up 1.2% of the sample. About this clone: What this receptor recognizes is not known. The input lacks base qualities; no much larger clone sits a single base away.

The investigation overall reported the following: Immune responses induced by the vaccine were seen in 90% to 95% of patients across multiple MHC alleles. No apparent relationship was observed between pseudoprogression and alterations in the top peripheral T cell clonotypes detected by TCRB sequencing. It was noted by the authors that analyses of patient blood samples could not be reproduced owing to sample limitations. Selection of PBMC samples for TCRB deep sequencing was based on availability.

The receptor was derived from a man aged 40-55 years with glioma. The sample in question was PBMCs, obtained from a glioma patient treated with radiotherapy, temozolomide or both. Rearrangement joined TRBV11-2 to TRBJ1-2; possibly the D gene is TRBD1, per 5 matching bases. The CDR3 corresponds to CASSQSDKEDGYTF. DNA sequence: TGTGCCAGCAGCCAATCGGACAAAGAGGATGGCTACACCTTC.